This TCR beta chain emerged from a study of technical replicates of blood from several donors. The CDR3 is 12 amino acids. The germline CDR1 and CDR2 sequences are SQVTM and ANQGSEA. V shed 0 bases and J shed 7 bases, with 8 bases lying between them. TCRdb's table, derived via immunoSEQ multiplex PCR, lists solely in-frame clones and lacks some. The sample has 80,000 to 85,000 clones, around 91% seen once. This receptor was taken from a human donor in good health. The chain carries TRBV29-1 and TRBJ2-3, with D possibly being TRBD2 (6 bases). Sequencing was carried out using T cells isolated from PBMCs. This CDR3 reads CSVEDGGHTQYF. CDR3 DNA: TGCAGCGTTGAAGACGGGGGTCATACGCAGTATTTT.